This TCR beta chain derives from a study of blood T cells in healthy people across ages. J was trimmed by 8 bases and V by 1 base; bases with no gene match: 9. The CDR3 length is 16 residues. The germline CDR1 and CDR2 sequences are DFQATT and SNEGSKA (reference sequence). Primers used in a second PCR of about 7 to 12 cycles were a sample-barcoded 5' primer and a J-beta primer mix. TCRdb fed the 5' RACE reads into MiXCR, producing one record per CDR3 protein. Among around 790,000 distinct CDR3 sequences listed, approximately 44% were seen once. The rearrangement joins TRBV20-1 to TRBJ1-5, with TRBD1 identical over 12 bases. The clonotype originates from a man aged 60-69 years in good health. Sample: blood. DNA for the CDR3: TGCAGTGCTAGAGCCCTTGGGACAGGGGGCAAAGAGCCCCAGCATTTT. Amino acids: CSARALGTGGKEPQHF.